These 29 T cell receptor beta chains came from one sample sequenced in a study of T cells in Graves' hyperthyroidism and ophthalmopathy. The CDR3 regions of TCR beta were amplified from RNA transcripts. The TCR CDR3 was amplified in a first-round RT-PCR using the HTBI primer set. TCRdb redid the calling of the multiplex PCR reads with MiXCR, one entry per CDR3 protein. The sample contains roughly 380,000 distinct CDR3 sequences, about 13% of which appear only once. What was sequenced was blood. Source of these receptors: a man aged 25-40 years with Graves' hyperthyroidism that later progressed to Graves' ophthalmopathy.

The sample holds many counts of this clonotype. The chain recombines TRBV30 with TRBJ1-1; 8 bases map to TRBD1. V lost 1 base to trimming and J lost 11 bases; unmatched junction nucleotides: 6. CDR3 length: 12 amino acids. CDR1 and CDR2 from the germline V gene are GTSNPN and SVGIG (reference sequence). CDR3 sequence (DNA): TGTGCCTGGAGTGCGGGGACAGGTGGGGCTTTCTTT. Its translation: CAWSAGTGGAFF.

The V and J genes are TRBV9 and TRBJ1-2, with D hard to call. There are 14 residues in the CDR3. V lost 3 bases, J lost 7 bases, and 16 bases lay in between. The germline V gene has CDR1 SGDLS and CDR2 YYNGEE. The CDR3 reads CASSGTGFLGGYTF. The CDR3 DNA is TGTGCCAGCAGCGGAACGGGGTTTTTGGGTGGCTACACCTTC.

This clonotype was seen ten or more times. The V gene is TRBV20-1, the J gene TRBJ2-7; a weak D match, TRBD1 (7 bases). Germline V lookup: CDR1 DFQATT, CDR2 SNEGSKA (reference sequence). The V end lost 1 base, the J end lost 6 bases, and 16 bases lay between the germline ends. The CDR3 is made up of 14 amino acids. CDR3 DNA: TGCAGTGCTAGAGGGGCAGGGGGGCTTGGCGAGCAGTACTTC. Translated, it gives CSARGAGGLGEQYF.

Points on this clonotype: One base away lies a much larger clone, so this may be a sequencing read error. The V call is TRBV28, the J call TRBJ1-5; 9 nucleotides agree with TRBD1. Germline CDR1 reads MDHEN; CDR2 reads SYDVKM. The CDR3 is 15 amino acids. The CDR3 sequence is CAGSLSYRGHQPQHF. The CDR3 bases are TGTGCCGGCAGTTTATCGTACAGGGGGCATCAGCCCCAGCATTTT. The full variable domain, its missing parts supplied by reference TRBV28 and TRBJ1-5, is DVKVTQSSRYLVKRTGEKVFLECVQDMDHENMFWYRQDPGLGLRLIYFSYDVKMKEKGDIPEGYSVSREKKERFSLILESASTNQTSMYLCAGSLSYRGHQPQHFGDGTRLSIL.

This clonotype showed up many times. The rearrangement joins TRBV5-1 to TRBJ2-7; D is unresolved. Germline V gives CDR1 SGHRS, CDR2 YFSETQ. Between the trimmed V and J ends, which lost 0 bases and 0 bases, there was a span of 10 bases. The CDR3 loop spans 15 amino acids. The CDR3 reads CASSLGLFGSYEQYF. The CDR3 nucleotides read TGCGCCAGCAGCTTGGGGCTATTCGGCTCCTACGAGCAGTACTTC.

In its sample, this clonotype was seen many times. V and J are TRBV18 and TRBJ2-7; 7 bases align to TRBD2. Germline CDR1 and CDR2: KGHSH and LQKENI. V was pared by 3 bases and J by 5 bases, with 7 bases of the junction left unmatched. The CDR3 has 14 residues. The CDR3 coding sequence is TGTGCCAGCTCACCCCAATGGGGGGGGGACGAGCAGTACTTC. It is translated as CASSPQWGGDEQYF.

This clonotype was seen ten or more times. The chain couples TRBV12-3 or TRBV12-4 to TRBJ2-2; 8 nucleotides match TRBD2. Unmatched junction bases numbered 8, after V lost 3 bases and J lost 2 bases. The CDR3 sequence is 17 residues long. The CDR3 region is CASSFWAGGSNTGELFF. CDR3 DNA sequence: TGTGCCAGCAGTTTTTGGGCGGGGGGCTCCAACACCGGGGAGCTGTTTTTT.

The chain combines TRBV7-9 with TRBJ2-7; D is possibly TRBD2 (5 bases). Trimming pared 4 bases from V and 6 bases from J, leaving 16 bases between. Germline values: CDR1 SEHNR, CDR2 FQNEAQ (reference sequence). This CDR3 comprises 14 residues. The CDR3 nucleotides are TGTGCCAGCAGCTCACTAGGACCGAGTCCCGAGCAGTACTTC. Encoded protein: CASSSLGPSPEQYF.

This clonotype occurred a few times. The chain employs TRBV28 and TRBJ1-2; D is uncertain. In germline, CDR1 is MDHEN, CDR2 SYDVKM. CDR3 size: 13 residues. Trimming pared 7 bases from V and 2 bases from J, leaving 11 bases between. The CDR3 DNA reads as TGTGCCAGCATCCAACCGGGGAACTATGGCTACACCTTC. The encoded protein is CASIQPGNYGYTF.

CDR3 amino acids: CASSFGTGDEKLFF. In nucleotides, the CDR3 is TGTGCCAGCAGCTTCGGGACCGGGGATGAAAAACTGTTTTTT. This chain connects TRBV11-2 to TRBJ1-4; a possible D gene is TRBD1 (5 bases). Per germline, CDR1 SGHAT and CDR2 FQNNGV. The V and J ends lost 3 bases and 6 bases respectively, with 11 bases between them. The CDR3 has 14 residues.

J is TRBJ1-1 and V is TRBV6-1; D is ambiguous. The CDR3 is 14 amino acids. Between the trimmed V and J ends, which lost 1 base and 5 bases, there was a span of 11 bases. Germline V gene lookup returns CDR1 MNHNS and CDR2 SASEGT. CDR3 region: CASSEDGSWTEAFF. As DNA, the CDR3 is TGTGCCAGCAGTGAAGACGGGAGTTGGACTGAAGCTTTCTTT.

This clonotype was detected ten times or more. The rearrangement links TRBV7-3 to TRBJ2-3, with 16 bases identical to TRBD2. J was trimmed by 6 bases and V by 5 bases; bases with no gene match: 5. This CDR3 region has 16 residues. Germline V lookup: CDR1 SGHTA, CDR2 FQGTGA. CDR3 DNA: TGTGCCAGCAGCAGGGGACTAGCGGGGGGGACCGATACGCAGTATTTT. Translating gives CASSRGLAGGTDTQYF.

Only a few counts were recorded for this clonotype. The CDR3 reads CSVRRQGGSEKLFF. The CDR3, as DNA: TGCAGCGTTCGTAGACAGGGGGGGAGTGAAAAACTGTTTTTT. The genes are TRBV29-1 and TRBJ1-4; 9 positions agree with TRBD1. The CDR3 totals 14 residues. From germline, CDR1 is SQVTM and CDR2 ANQGSEA. V shed 5 bases and J 7 bases; nucleotides not matched to a gene: 8.

The CDR3 is CASSLRTGDSSTEAFF. The CDR3 DNA reads TGTGCCAGCAGCTTAAGGACAGGAGATTCGAGCACTGAAGCTTTCTTT. The J gene is TRBJ1-1, the V gene TRBV11-3; TRBD1 agrees at 7 bases. This CDR3 region has 16 residues. The trim removed 2 bases at V and 4 bases at J, leaving 10 bases unmatched. The V gene's germline CDR1 is SGHNT and CDR2 YENEEA.

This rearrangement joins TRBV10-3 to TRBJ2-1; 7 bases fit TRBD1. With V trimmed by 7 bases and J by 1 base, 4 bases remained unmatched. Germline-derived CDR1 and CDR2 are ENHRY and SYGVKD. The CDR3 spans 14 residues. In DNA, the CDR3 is TGTGCCATCACCTGGACAGGATCCTACAATGAGCAGTTCTTC. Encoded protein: CAITWTGSYNEQFF.

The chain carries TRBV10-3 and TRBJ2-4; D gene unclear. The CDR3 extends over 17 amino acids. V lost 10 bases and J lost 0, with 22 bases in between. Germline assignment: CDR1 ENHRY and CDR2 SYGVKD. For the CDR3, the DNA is TGTGCCACCGACCGGGCCCATGTCATATTAGCCAAAAACATTCAGTACTTC. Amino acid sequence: CATDRAHVILAKNIQYF.

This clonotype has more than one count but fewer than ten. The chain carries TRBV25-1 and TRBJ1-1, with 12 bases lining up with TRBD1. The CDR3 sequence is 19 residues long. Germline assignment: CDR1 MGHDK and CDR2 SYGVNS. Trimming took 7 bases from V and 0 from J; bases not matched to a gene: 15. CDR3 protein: CASMLRGDRGRSMNTEAFF. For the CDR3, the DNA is TGTGCCAGCATGCTCCGGGGGGACAGGGGGCGATCAATGAACACTGAAGCTTTCTTT. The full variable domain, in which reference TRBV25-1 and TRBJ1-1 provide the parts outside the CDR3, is EADIYQTPRYLVIGTGKKITLECSQTMGHDKMYWYQQDPGMELHLIHYSYGVNSTEKGDLSSESTVSRIRTEHFPLTLESARPSHTSQYLCASMLRGDRGRSMNTEAFFGQGTRLTVV.

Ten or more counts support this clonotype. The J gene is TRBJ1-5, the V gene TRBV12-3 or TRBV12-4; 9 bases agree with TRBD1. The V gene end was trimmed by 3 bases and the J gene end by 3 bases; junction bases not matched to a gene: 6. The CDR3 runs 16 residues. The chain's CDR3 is CASSFPGQGFNQPQHF. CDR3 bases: TGTGCCAGCAGTTTTCCGGGACAGGGCTTCAATCAGCCCCAGCATTTT.

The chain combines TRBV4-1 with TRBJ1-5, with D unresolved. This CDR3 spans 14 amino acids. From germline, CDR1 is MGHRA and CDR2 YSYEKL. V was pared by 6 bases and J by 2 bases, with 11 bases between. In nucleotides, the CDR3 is TGCGCCAGCAGTCATGGCGGAGGCAATCAGCCCCAGCATTTT. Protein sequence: CASSHGGGNQPQHF.

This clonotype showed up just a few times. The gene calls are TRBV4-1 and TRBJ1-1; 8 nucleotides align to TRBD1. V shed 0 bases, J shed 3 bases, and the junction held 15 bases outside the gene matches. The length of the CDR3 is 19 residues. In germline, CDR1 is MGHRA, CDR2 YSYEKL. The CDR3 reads CASSQDWGHLTGAYTEAFF. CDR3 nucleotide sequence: TGCGCCAGCAGCCAAGATTGGGGACATCTGACAGGGGCCTACACTGAAGCTTTCTTT.

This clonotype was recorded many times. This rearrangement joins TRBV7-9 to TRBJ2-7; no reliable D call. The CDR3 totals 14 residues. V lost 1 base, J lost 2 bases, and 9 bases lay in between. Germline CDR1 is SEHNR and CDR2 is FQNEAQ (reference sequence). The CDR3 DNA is TGTGCCAGCAGCTTAGACATTAAGGCCTACGAGCAGTACTTC. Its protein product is CASSLDIKAYEQYF.

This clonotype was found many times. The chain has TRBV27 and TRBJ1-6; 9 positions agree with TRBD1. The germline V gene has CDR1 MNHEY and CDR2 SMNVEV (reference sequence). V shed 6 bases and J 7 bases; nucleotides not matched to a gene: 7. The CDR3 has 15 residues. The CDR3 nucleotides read TGTGCCAGCAGGGGACAGGGATCATACAATTCACCCCTCCACTTT. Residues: CASRGQGSYNSPLHF.

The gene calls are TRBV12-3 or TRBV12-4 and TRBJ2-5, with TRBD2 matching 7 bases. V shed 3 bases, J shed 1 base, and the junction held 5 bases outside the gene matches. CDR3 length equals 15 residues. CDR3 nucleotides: TGTGCCAGCAGTTTTCCCTCGGGGGGCCAAGAGACCCAGTACTTC. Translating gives CASSFPSGGQETQYF.

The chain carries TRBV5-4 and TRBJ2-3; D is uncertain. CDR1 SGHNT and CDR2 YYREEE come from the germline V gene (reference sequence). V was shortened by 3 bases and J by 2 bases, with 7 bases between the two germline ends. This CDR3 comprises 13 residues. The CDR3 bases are TGTGCCAGCAGCTCCCCCTACACAGATACGCAGTATTTT. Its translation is CASSSPYTDTQYF. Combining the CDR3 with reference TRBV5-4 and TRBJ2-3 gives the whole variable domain ETGVTQSPTHLIKTRGQQVTLRCSSQSGHNTVSWYQQALGQGPQFIFQYYREEENGRGNFPPRFSGLQFPNYSSELNVNALELDDSALYLCASSSPYTDTQYFGPGTRLTVL.

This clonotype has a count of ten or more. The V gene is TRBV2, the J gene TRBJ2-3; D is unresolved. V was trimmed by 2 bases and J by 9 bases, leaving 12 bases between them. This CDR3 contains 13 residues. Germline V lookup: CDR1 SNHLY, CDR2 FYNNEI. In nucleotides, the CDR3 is TGTGCCAGCAGTGAACCGGCCCCTAAGACGCAGTATTTT. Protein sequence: CASSEPAPKTQYF.

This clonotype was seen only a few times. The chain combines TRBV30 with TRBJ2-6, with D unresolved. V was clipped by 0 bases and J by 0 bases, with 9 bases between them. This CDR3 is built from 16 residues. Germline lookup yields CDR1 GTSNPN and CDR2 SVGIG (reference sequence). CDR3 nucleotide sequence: TGTGCCTGGAGTGTCCCTCCCGGCTCTGGGGCCAACGTCCTGACTTTC. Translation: CAWSVPPGSGANVLTF.

CDR3 sequence: CASSQELGRSSYNEQFF. The DNA of the CDR3 is TGCGCCAGCAGCCAAGAGCTGGGGAGAAGCTCCTACAATGAGCAGTTCTTC. The chain recombines TRBV4-1 with TRBJ2-1, with a weak D call TRBD2 (5 bases). This CDR3 contains 17 residues. Trimming took off 0 bases at V and 0 bases at J, with 12 bases between the two ends. The germline CDR1 and CDR2 sequences are MGHRA and YSYEKL.

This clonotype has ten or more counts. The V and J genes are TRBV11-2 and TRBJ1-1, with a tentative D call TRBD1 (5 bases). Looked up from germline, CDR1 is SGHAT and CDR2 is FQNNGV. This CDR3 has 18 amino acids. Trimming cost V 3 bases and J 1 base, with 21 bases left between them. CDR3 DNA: TGTGCCAGCAGCTTGGGCGGGCGGGGCCCGGATTGGAACACTGAAGCTTTCTTT. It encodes CASSLGGRGPDWNTEAFF. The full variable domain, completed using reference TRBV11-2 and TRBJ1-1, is EAGVAQSPRYKIIEKRQSVAFWCNPISGHATLYWYQQILGQGPKLLIQFQNNGVVDDSQLPKDRFSAERLKGVDSTLKIQPAKLEDSAVYLCASSLGGRGPDWNTEAFFGQGTRLTVV.

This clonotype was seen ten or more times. The chain's CDR3 is CASSYYGRGEETQYF. The CDR3 DNA sequence: TGTGCCAGCAGCTACTATGGAAGGGGAGAAGAGACCCAGTACTTC. V and J are TRBV7-8 and TRBJ2-5; D tentatively reads TRBD1 or TRBD2 (5 bases each). V lost 4 bases to trimming and J lost 3 bases, with 15 bases between them. The length of the CDR3 is 15 residues. Germline V CDR1 and CDR2: SGHVS, FQNEAQ.